Reported below is one T cell receptor (beta chain). The sample comes from a study of blood T cell repertoires in COVID-19. Study background: From the United States, Italy and Spain came samples of acute and convalescent COVID-19. T cells, B-cell-depleted T cells, or PBMCs supplied cDNA or gDNA.

Sequencing used immunoSEQ multiplex PCR; TCRdb keeps in-frame clones, though not all of them. The sample lists just over 300,000 clones; 90% were seen once. The CDR3 totals 20 residues. Per germline, CDR1 LNHDA and CDR2 SQIVND (reference sequence). Trimming left V 4 bases short and J 0 bases short, with 25 bases between. Adults between about 18 and 89 years of age took part from about two dozen US areas. The receptor comes from a woman aged 18 to 35 with acute COVID-19. The chain uses TRBV19 and TRBJ1-5, with D maybe TRBD1 (6 bases). The sample comprised PBMCs or T cells enriched from blood (not recorded which). Here the CDR3 DNA reads TGTGCCAGTAGTACAAGGGGGAAACGGCAGGGGCTCTATAGCAATCAGCCCCAGCATTTT. Translating gives CASSTRGKRQGLYSNQPQHF.